This T cell receptor (beta chain) stems from a study of cytomegalovirus exposure and HLA in healthy donors. Study conclusions and caveats: The Asian-associated ancestry cluster reportedly had fewer N-insertions than the approximately 650-donor mean in a later analysis. Beyond CMV serostatus, there was no information to go on about immune exposure.

The PCR was carried out with 60 Vbeta primers and 13 Jbeta primers. Per the authors' pipeline: Unique TCR beta chains totaled some 78 million in a later count, with approximately 11 million of them shared. Some clones are missing from TCRdb's copy, which holds only in-frame ones; the method was immunoSEQ multiplex PCR. D and trimming were read from the DNA, whereas the V and J calls and clone size are those reported in that table. The sample has some 110,000 clones. Germline V lookup: CDR1 MGHRA, CDR2 YSYEKL. The CDR3 sequence is 15 residues long. The trim removed 4 bases at V and 4 bases at J, leaving 6 bases unmatched. Concerning this clone: Its antigen remains unknown.

The chain links TRBV4-1 to TRBJ2-7; 11 bases agree with TRBD2. Sample: PBMCs. The receptor comes from a man in his forties or fifties in good health and CMV-seropositive. The CDR3 region has the DNA TGCGCCAGCAGCCTTCAGACTAGCGGGACTTACGAGCAGTACTTC. It codes for CASSLQTSGTYEQYF.